The 17 T cell receptor beta chains listed next were all sequenced from one sample in a study of blood T cell repertoires in COVID-19. Assay used: immunoSEQ multiplex PCR; TCRdb lists only in-frame clones, some missing. The table has 100,000 or so clones, 90% to 95% seen once. Input material: peripheral blood. These TCRs come from a man between 60 and 75 years old with acute or convalescent COVID-19.

The chain uses TRBV27 and TRBJ1-1; D is perhaps TRBD1 (5 bases). The V gene lost 7 bases and the J gene lost 4 bases, with 10 bases spanning the gap. This CDR3 has 12 residues. CDR1 is MNHEY and CDR2 is SMNVEV in the germline V gene (reference sequence). The CDR3 nucleotides are TGTGCCAGCAAGGAGGGGAGCACTGAAGCTTTCTTT. It specifies CASKEGSTEAFF.

The chain recombines TRBV29-1 with TRBJ2-2; D possibly corresponds to TRBD1 (5 bases). Germline V CDR1 and CDR2: SQVTM, ANQGSEA. V lost 4 bases to trimming and J lost 0 bases, with 12 bases between them. The CDR3 has 15 amino acids. The chain's CDR3 is CSVGGPAANTGELFF. CDR3 bases: TGCAGCGTTGGGGGCCCCGCCGCGAACACCGGGGAGCTGTTTTTT.

The V call is TRBV19, the J call TRBJ1-5, with 7 bases identical to TRBD1. CDR3 length: 15 residues. With 5 bases clipped from V and 7 bases from J, the junction kept 11 bases outside the gene matches. CDR1 and CDR2 from the germline V gene are LNHDA and SQIVND (reference sequence). As DNA, the CDR3 is TGTGCCAGTAGTCCCCCGACAGGGTTATACCAGCCCCAGCATTTT. Protein sequence: CASSPPTGLYQPQHF.

The CDR3 is CASSPTAARGHGYTF. The DNA for the CDR3 is TGTGCCAGCAGCCCTACCGCGGCCAGGGGGCACGGCTACACCTTC. The V and J genes are TRBV28 and TRBJ1-2, with 8 bases lining up with TRBD1. Germline values: CDR1 MDHEN, CDR2 SYDVKM. The J segment lost 8 bases and the V segment lost 6 bases, leaving 14 bases of the junction unmatched. This CDR3 is 15 amino acids long.

Only a few counts were recorded for this clone. The chain links TRBV5-1 to TRBJ2-2; 7 bases fit TRBD1. This CDR3 has 15 amino acids. Germline CDR1 SGHRS, CDR2 YFSETQ. The junction had 8 bases not matched to a gene; V was cut back by 4 bases and J by 5 bases. CDR3 sequence reads: CASSEGTRGTGELFF. The CDR3 DNA reads TGCGCCAGCAGCGAGGGAACCAGGGGGACCGGGGAGCTGTTTTTT.

The rearrangement uses TRBV15 and TRBJ2-1; possibly TRBD2 for D (6 bases). The germline V and J ends were trimmed by 0 bases and 5 bases, with 11 bases remaining between them. This CDR3 has 15 amino acids. CDR1 is LNHNV and CDR2 is YYDKDF in the germline V gene (reference sequence). DNA for the CDR3: TGTGCCACCAGCAGAGATCGCACTAGCAACAATGAGCAGTTCTTC. Amino acid sequence: CATSRDRTSNNEQFF.

The table lists this clone with a count of one. V gene TRBV30 combines with J gene TRBJ1-3, with 8 bases fitting TRBD1. J was trimmed by 4 bases and V by 5 bases; bases with no gene match: 13. CDR1 is GTSNPN, CDR2 SVGIG, per germline (reference sequence). There are 16 residues in the CDR3. CDR3 amino acids: CAWGQGSSLFGNTIYF. CDR3 sequence (DNA): TGTGCCTGGGGACAGGGTTCGTCGCTCTTCGGAAACACCATATATTTT.

This chain links TRBV3-1 (or the pseudogene TRBV3-2) with TRBJ2-2; D unclear. This CDR3 spans 11 amino acids. Germline V gives CDR1 LGHDT, CDR2 YNNKEL (reference sequence). The V gene lost 1 base and the J gene lost 13 bases, with 7 bases spanning the gap. CDR3 in DNA: TGTGCCAGCAGCCAAGGCAGAGGGCTGTTTTTT. Translated, it gives CASSQGRGLFF.

This clone was seen a single time. The chain recombines TRBV28 with TRBJ2-5, with D unclear. Germline values: CDR1 MDHEN, CDR2 SYDVKM. The ends were cut back, 7 bases at V and 2 bases at J, with 11 bases in the middle. This CDR3 is 13 amino acids long. CDR3 in amino acids: CASTFGRQETQYF. The CDR3 coding sequence is TGTGCCAGCACCTTCGGCAGGCAAGAGACCCAGTACTTC.

The chain uses TRBV15 and TRBJ2-3, with 11 bases fitting TRBD2. Losses at the gene ends were 1 base for V and 3 bases for J; bases not matched to a gene: 9. The germline gives CDR1 LNHNV, CDR2 YYDKDF (reference sequence). The CDR3 spans 18 residues. This CDR3 reads CATSRGSRASGRTDTQYF. DNA of the CDR3: TGTGCCACCAGCAGAGGGAGTCGGGCTAGCGGGAGGACAGATACGCAGTATTTT. The full variable domain, completed using reference TRBV15 and TRBJ2-3, is DAMVIQNPRYQVTQFGKPVTLSCSQTLNHNVMYWYQQKSSQAPKLLFHYYDKDFNNEADTPDNFQSRRPNTSFCFLDIRSPGLGDTAMYLCATSRGSRASGRTDTQYFGPGTRLTVL.

The rearrangement uses TRBV7-8 and TRBJ1-5, with TRBD1 matching 10 bases. This CDR3 region has 18 residues. The germline CDR1 and CDR2 sequences are SGHVS and FQNEAQ. The J segment lost 4 bases and the V segment lost 3 bases, leaving 12 bases of the junction unmatched. The CDR3 spells CASSLRLTGGAGNQPQHF. The CDR3 region has the DNA TGTGCCAGCAGCTTGAGACTGACAGGGGGCGCGGGGAATCAGCCCCAGCATTTT.

The gene calls are TRBV13 and TRBJ2-3; 10 nucleotides align to TRBD2. The CDR3 is made up of 16 amino acids. Looked up from germline, CDR1 is PRHDT and CDR2 is FYEKMQ (reference sequence). J was trimmed by 4 bases and V by 0 bases; bases with no gene match: 4. The CDR3 DNA reads TGTGCCAGCAGCTTAGGTAGGCTAGCGGGAGCAGATACGCAGTATTTT. Protein sequence: CASSLGRLAGADTQYF.

The V call is TRBV5-1, the J call TRBJ2-1; D ambiguous. Germline CDR1 SGHRS, CDR2 YFSETQ. The V end was cut by 4 bases, the J end by 0 bases, with 11 bases between. The CDR3 sequence is 15 residues long. CDR3 nucleotides: TGCGCCAGCAGCCCCGGAGTGAGCTCCTACAATGAGCAGTTCTTC. Amino acid sequence: CASSPGVSSYNEQFF.

V and J are TRBV6-5 and TRBJ1-1; TRBD1 matches 9 bases. J gave up 8 bases and V 9 bases, and 10 bases lay outside the gene matches. The CDR3 has 13 residues. Germline assignment: CDR1 MNHEY and CDR2 SVGAGI. CDR3 loop: CARGDRDEYEAFF. CDR3 nucleotide sequence: TGTGCCAGGGGGGACAGGGATGAGTACGAAGCTTTCTTT.

As regards this clone: The same CDR3 can be traced to other DNA sequences in this sample. This rearrangement joins TRBV12-3 or TRBV12-4 to TRBJ1-1; D is ambiguous. The CDR3 is 12 residues long. The V end was cut by 3 bases, the J end by 2 bases, with 4 bases between. CDR3 sequence: CASSFGNTEAFF. CDR3 DNA: TGTGCCAGCAGTTTCGGTAACACTGAAGCTTTCTTT.

There are a few counts of this clone. The V call is TRBV5-4, the J call TRBJ2-7; 7 positions agree with TRBD1. The CDR3 is 14 residues long. Germline CDR1 and CDR2: SGHNT and YYREEE (reference sequence). The V gene end was trimmed by 4 bases and the J gene end by 0 bases; junction bases not matched to a gene: 4. This CDR3 reads CASSTGAYSYEQYF. CDR3 DNA: TGTGCCAGCAGCACAGGGGCCTACTCCTACGAGCAGTACTTC.

This clone was detected once. This chain joins TRBV4-1 and TRBJ2-3; no clear D gene. CDR1 is MGHRA, CDR2 YSYEKL, per germline. The V end was cut by 0 bases, the J end by 3 bases, with 13 bases between. The CDR3 runs 16 residues. CDR3 DNA: TGCGCCAGCAGCCAAGATAGAGGTGATGGGACAGATACGCAGTATTTT. This translates into CASSQDRGDGTDTQYF.